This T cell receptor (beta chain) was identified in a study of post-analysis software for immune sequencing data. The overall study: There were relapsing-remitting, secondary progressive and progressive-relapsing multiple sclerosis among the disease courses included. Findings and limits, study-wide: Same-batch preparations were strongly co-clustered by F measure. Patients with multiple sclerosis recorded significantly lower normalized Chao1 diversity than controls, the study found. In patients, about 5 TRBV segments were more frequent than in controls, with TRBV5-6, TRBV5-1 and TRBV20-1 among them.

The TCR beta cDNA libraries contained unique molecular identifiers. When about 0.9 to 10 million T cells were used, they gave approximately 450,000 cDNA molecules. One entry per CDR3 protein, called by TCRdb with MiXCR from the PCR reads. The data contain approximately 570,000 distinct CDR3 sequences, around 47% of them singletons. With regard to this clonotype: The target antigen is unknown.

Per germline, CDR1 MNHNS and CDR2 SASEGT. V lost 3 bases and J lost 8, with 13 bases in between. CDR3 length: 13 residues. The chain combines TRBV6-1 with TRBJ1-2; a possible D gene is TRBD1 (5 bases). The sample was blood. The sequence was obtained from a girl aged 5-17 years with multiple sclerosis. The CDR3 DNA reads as TGTGCCAGCAGTGAGGGCAGGGCACAAGGCTACACCTTC. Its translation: CASSEGRAQGYTF.